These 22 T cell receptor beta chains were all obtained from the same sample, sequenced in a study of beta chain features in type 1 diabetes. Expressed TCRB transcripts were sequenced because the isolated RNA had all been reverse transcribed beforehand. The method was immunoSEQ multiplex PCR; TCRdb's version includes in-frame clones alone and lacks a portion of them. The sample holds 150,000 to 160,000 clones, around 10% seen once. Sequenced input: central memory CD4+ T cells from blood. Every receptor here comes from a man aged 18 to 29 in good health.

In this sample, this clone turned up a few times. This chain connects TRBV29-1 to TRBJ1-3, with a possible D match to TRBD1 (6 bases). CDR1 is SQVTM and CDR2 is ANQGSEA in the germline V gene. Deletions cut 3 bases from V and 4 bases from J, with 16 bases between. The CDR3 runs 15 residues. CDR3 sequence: CSVEGQGFGGNTIYF. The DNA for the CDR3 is TGCAGCGTTGAGGGCCAGGGGTTTGGCGGAAACACCATATATTTT.

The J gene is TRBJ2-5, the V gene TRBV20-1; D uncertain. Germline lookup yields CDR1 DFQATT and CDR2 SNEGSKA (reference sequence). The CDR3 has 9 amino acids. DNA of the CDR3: TGCAGCAAAACAGAGACCCAGTACTTC. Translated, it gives CSKTETQYF.

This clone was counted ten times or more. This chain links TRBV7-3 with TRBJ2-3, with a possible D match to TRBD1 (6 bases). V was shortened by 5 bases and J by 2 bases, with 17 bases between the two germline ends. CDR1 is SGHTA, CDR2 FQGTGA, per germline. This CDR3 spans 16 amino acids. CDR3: CASSPNPGEYTDTQYF. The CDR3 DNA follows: TGTGCCAGCAGCCCCAACCCAGGGGAATACACAGATACGCAGTATTTT. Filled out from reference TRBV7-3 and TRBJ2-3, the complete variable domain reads GAGVSQTPSNKVTEKGKYVELRCDPISGHTALYWYRQSLGQGPEFLIYFQGTGAADDSGLPNDRFFAVRPEGSVSTLKIQRTERGDSAVYLCASSPNPGEYTDTQYFGPGTRLTVL.

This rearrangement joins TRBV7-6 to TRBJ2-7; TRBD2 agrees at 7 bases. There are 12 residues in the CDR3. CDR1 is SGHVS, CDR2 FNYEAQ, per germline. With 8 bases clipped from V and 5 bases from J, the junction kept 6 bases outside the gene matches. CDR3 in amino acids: CASGRGDHEQYF. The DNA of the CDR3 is TGTGCCAGCGGGAGGGGAGACCACGAGCAGTACTTC.

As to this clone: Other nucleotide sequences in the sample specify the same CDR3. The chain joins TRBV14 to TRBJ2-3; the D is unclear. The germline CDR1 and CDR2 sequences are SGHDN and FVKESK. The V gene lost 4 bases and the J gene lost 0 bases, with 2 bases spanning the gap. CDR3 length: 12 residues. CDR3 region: CASSPSTDTQYF. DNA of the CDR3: TGTGCCAGCAGCCCTAGCACAGATACGCAGTATTTT.

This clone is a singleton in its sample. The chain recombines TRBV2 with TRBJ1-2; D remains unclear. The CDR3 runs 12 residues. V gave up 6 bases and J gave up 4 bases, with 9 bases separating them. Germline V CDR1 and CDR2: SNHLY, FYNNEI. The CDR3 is CASRARLYGYTF. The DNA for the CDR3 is TGTGCCAGCAGGGCTAGACTCTATGGCTACACCTTC.

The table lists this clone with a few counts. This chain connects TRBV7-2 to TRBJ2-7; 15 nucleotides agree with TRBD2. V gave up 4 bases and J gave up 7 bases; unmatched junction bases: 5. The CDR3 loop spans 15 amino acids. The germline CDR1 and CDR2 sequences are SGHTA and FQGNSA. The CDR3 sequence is CASSSGLAGGWEQYF. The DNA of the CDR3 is TGTGCCAGCAGCTCCGGACTAGCGGGAGGGTGGGAGCAGTACTTC.

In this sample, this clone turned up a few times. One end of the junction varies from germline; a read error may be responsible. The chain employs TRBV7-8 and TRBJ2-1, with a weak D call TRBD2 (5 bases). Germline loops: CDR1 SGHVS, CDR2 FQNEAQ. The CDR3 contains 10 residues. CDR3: CASSLAEQFF. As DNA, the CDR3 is TGTGCCAGCAGCCTAGCCGAGCAGTTCTTC.

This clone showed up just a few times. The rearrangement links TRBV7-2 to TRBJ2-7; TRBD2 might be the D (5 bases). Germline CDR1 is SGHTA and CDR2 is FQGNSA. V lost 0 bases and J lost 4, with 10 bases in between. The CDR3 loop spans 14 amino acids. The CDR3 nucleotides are TGTGCCAGCAGCTTAGCGGGAGTCAAATACGAGCAGTACTTC. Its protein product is CASSLAGVKYEQYF. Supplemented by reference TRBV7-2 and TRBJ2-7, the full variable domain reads GAGVSQSPSNKVTEKGKDVELRCDPISGHTALYWYRQSLGQGLEFLIYFQGNSAPDKSGLPSDRFSAERTGGSVSTLTIQRTQQEDSAVYLCASSLAGVKYEQYFGPGTRLTVT.

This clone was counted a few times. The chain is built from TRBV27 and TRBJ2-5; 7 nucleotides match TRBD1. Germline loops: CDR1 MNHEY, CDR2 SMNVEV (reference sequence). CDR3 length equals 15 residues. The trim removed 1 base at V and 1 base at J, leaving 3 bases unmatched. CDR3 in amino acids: CASSLLGTAQETQYF. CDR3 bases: TGTGCCAGCAGTTTATTAGGGACAGCCCAAGAGACCCAGTACTTC.

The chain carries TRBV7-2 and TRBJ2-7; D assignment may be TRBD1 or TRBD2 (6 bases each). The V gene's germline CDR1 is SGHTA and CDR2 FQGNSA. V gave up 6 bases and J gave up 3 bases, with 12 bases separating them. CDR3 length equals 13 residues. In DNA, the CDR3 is TGTGCCAGCAGTCGCAGGGGACTCTACGAGCAGTACTTC. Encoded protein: CASSRRGLYEQYF.

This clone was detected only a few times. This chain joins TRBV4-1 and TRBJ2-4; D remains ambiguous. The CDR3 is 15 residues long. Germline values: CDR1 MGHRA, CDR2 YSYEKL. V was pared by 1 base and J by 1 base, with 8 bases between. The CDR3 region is CASSQVSVAKNIQYF. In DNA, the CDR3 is TGCGCCAGCAGCCAAGTGAGCGTGGCCAAAAACATTCAGTACTTC.

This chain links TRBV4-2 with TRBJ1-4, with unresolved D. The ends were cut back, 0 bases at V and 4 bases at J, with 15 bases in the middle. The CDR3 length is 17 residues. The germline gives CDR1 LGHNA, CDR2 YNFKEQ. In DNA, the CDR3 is TGTGCCAGCAGCCAAGATCCCCAGTCCGGCCATAATGAAAAACTGTTTTTT. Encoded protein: CASSQDPQSGHNEKLFF.

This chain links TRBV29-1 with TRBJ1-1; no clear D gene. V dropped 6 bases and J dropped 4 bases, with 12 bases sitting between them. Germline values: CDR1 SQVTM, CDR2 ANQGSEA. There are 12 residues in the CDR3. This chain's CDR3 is CSVAQRATEAFF. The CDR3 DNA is TGCAGCGTGGCCCAGAGGGCCACTGAAGCTTTCTTT.

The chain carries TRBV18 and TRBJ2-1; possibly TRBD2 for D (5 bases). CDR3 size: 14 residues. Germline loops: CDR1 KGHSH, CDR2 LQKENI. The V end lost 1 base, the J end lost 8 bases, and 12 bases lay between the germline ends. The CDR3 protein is CASSPHVLAYEQFF. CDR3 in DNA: TGTGCCAGCTCACCACATGTCCTAGCATATGAGCAGTTCTTC. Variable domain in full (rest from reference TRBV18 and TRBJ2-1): NAGVMQNPRHLVRRRGQEARLRCSPMKGHSHVYWYRQLPEEGLKFMVYLQKENIIDESGMPKERFSAEFPKEGPSILRIQQVVRGDSAAYFCASSPHVLAYEQFFGPGTRLTVL.

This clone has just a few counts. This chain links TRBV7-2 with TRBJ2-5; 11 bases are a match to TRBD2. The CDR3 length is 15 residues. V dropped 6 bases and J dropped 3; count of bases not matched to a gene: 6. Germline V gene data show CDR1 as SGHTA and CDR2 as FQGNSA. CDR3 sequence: CASSEGLADKETQYF. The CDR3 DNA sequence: TGTGCCAGCAGTGAGGGACTAGCGGACAAAGAGACCCAGTACTTC.

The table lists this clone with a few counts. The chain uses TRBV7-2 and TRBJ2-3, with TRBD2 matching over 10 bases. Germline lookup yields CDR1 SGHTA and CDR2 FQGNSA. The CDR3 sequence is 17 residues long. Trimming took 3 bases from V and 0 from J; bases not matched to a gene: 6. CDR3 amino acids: CASSFRSGGSSTDTQYF. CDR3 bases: TGTGCCAGCAGCTTCCGTAGCGGGGGGTCTAGCACAGATACGCAGTATTTT. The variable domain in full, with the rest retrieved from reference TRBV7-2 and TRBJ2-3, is GAGVSQSPSNKVTEKGKDVELRCDPISGHTALYWYRQSLGQGLEFLIYFQGNSAPDKSGLPSDRFSAERTGGSVSTLTIQRTQQEDSAVYLCASSFRSGGSSTDTQYFGPGTRLTVL.

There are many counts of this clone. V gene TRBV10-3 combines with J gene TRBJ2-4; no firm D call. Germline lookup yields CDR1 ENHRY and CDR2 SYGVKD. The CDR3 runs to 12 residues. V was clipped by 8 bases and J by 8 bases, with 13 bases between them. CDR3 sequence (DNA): TGTGCCATCGCGGCAGATGTAGACATTCAGTACTTC. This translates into CAIAADVDIQYF.

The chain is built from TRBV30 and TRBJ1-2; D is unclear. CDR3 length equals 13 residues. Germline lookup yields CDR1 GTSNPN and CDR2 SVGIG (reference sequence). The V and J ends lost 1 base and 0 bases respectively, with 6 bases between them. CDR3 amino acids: CAWSGRTNYGYTF. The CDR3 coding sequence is TGTGCCTGGAGTGGTCGGACTAACTATGGCTACACCTTC. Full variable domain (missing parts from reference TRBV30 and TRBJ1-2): SQTIHQWPATLVQPVGSPLSLECTVEGTSNPNLYWYRQAAGRGLQLLFYSVGIGQISSEVPQNLSASRPQDRQFILSSKKLLLSDSGFYLCAWSGRTNYGYTFGSGTRLTVV.

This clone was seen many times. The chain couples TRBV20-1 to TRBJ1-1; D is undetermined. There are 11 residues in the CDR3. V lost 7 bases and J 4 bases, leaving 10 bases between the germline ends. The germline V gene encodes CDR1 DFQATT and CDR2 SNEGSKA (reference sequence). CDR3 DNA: TGCAGTGTCAGAGGAGGCACTGAAGCTTTCTTT. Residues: CSVRGGTEAFF.

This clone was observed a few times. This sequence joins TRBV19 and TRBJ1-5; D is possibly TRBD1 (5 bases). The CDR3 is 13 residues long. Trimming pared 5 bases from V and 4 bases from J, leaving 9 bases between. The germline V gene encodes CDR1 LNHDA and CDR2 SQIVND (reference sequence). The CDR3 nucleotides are TGTGCCAGTAGTGGCACAGGTAATCAGCCCCAGCATTTT. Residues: CASSGTGNQPQHF.

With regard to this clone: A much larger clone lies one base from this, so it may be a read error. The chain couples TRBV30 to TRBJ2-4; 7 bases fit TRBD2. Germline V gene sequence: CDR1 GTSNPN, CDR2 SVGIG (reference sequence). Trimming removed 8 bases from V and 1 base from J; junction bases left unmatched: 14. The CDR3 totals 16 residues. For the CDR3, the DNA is TGTGCCGGGATGCCCAGGGAGGGGTTGGCCAAAAACATTCAGTACTTC. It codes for CAGMPREGLAKNIQYF.